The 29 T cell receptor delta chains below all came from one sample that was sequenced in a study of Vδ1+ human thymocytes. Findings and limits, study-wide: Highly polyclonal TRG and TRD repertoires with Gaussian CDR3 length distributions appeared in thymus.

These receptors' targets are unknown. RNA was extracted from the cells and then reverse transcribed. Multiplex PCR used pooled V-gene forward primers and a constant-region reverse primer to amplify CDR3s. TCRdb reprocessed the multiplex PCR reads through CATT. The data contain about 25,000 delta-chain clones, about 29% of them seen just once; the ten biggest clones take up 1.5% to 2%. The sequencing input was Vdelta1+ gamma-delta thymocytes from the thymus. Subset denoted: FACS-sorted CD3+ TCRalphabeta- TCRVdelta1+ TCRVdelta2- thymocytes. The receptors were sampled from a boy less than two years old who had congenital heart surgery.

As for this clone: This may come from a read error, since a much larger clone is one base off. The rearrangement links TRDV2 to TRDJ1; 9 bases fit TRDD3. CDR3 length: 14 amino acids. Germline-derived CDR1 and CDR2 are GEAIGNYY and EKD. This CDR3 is CACVHGGYTDNLIF. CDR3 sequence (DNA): TGTGCCTGTGTCCACGGGGGATACACCGATAACCTCATCTTT.

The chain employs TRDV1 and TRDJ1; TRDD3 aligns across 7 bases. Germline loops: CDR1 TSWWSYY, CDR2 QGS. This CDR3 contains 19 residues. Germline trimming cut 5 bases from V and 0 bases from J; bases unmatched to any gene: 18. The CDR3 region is CALGQVAAYWGVYTDKLIF. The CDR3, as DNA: TGTGCTCTTGGGCAAGTGGCTGCGTACTGGGGAGTTTACACCGATAAACTCATCTTT.

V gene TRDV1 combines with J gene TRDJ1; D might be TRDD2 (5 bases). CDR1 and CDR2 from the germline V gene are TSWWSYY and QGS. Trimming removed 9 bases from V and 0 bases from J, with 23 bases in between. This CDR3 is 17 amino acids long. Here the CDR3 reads CALAPSPPEKYTDKLIF. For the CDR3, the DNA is TGTGCTCTCGCGCCTTCTCCACCCGAGAAGTACACCGATAAACTCATCTTT.

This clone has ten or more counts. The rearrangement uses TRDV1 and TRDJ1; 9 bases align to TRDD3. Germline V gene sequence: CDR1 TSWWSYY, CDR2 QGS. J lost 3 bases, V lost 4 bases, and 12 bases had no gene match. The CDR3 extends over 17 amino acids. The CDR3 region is CALGGPNTGIRPDKLIF. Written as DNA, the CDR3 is TGTGCTCTTGGGGGACCTAATACGGGGATACGCCCCGATAAACTCATCTTT.

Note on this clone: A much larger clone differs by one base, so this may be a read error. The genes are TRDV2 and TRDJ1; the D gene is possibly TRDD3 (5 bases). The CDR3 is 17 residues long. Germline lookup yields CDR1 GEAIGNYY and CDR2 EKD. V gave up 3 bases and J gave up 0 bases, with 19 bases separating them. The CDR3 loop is CACDAGWVPSYTDKLIF. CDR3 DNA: TGTGCCTGTGACGCCGGCTGGGTTCCCTCCTACACCGATAAACTCATCTTT.

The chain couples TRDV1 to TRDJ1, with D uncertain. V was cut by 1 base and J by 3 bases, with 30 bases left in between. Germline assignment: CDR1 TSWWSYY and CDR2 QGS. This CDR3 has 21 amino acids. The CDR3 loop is CALGERPPDPPQTRPADKLIF. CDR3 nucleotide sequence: TGTGCTCTTGGGGAACGTCCTCCAGACCCCCCACAGACCCGTCCCGCCGATAAACTCATCTTT.

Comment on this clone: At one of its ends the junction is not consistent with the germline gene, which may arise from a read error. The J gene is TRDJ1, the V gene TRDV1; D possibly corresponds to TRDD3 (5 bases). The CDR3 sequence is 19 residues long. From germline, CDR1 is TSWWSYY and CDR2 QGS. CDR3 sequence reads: CALGPRGDFCGESGDKLTF. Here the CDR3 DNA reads TGTGCTCTTGGGCCTCGAGGGGACTTCTGCGGGGAAAGTGGCGATAAACTCACCTTT.

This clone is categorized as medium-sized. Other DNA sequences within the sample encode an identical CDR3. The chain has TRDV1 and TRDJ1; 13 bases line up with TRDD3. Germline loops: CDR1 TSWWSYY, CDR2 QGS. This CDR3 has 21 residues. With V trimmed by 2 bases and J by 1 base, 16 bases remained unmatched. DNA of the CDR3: TGTGCTCTTGGGGAAATATTTAGTCGGGCGAACTGGGGGATACGCACCGATAAACTCATCTTT. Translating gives CALGEIFSRANWGIRTDKLIF.

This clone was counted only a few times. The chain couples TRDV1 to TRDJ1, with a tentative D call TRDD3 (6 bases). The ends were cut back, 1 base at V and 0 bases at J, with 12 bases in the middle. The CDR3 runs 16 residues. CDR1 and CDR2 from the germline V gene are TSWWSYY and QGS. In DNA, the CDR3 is TGTGCTCTTGGGGAACCCGGGGGGGGAGACACCGATAAACTCATCTTT. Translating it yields CALGEPGGGDTDKLIF.

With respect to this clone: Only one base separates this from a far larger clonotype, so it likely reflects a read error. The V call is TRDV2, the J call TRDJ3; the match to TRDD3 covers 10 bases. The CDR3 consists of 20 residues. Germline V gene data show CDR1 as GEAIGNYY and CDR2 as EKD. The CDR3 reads CACDTGVLGDPPWDARQMFF. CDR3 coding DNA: TGTGCCTGTGACACCGGTGTACTGGGGGATCCGCCCTGGGACGCCCGACAGATGTTTTTC.

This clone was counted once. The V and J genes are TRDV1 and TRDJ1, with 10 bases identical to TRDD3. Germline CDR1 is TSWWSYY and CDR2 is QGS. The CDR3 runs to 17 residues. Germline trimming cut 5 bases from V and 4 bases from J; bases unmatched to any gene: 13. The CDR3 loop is CALGISPPTGGCDKLIF. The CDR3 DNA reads TGTGCTCTTGGGATTTCTCCACCCACTGGGGGATGCGATAAACTCATCTTT.

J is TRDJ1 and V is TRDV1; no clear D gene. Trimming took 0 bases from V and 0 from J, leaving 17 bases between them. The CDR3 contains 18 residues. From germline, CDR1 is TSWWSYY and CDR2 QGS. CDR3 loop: CALGELDRRMAYTDKLIF. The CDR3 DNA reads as TGTGCTCTTGGGGAACTTGACAGGAGGATGGCGTACACCGATAAACTCATCTTT.

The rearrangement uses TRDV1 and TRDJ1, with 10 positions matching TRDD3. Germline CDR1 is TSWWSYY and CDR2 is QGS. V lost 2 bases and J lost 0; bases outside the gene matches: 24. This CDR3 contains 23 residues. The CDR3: CALGERPPLVYWGMKRYTDKLIF. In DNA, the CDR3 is TGTGCTCTTGGGGAAAGGCCGCCCCTTGTCTACTGGGGGATGAAAAGGTACACCGATAAACTCATCTTT.

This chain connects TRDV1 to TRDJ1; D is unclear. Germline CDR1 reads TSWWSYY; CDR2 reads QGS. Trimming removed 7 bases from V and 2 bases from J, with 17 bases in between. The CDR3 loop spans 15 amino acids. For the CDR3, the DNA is TGTGCTCTTGTACGGGGTGTGTCGCAAACCGATAAACTCATCTTT. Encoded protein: CALVRGVSQTDKLIF.

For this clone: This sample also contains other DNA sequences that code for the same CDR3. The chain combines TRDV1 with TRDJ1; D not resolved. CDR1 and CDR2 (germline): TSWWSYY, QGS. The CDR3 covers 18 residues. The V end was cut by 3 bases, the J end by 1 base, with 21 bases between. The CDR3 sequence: CALGDMISTQPFTDKLIF. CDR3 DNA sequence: TGTGCTCTTGGGGATATGATCTCGACTCAGCCCTTCACCGATAAACTCATCTTT.

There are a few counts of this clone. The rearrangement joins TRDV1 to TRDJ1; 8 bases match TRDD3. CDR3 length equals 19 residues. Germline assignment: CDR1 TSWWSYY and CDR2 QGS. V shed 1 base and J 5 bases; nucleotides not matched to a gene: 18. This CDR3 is CALGEPPRGIGAWEDKLIF. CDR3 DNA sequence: TGTGCTCTTGGGGAACCACCCAGGGGGATAGGGGCTTGGGAAGATAAACTCATCTTT.

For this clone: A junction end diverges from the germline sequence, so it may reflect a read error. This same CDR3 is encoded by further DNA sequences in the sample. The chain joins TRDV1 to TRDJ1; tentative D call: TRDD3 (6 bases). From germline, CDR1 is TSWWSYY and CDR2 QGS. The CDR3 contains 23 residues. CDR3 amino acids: CALGEPNPNVHNPGVGYADKLIF. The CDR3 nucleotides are TGCGCTCTTGGGGAACCTAATCCGAACGTCCACAATCCTGGGGTGGGTTACGCCGATAAACTCATCTTT.

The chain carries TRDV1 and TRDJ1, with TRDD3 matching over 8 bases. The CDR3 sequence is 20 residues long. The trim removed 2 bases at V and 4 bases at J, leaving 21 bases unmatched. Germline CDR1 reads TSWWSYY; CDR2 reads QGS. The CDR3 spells CALGEWTSWVPWGTNDKLIF. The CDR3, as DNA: TGTGCTCTTGGGGAATGGACGAGTTGGGTCCCCTGGGGGACGAACGATAAACTCATCTTT.

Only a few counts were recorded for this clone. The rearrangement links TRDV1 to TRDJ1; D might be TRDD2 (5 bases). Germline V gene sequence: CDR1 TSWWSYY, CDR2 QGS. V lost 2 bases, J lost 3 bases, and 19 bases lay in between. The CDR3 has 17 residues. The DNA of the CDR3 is TGTGCTCTTGGGGAAGGGCTTCCCCACTGTACGTCCGATAAACTCATCTTT. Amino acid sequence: CALGEGLPHCTSDKLIF.

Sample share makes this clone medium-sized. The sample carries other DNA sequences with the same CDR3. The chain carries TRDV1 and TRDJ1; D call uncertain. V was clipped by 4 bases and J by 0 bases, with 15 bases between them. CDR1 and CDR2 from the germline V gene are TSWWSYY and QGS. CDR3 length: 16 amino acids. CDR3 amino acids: CALGGPGQTYTDKLIF. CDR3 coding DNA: TGTGCTCTTGGGGGGCCCGGGCAAACGTACACCGATAAACTCATCTTT.

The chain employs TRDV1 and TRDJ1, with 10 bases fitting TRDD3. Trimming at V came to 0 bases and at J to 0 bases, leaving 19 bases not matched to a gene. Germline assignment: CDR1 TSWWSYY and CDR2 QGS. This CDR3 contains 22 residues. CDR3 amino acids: CALGELRRWMGDTPLYTDKLIF. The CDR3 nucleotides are TGTGCTCTTGGGGAACTTCGCCGATGGATGGGGGATACCCCCCTGTACACCGATAAACTCATCTTT.

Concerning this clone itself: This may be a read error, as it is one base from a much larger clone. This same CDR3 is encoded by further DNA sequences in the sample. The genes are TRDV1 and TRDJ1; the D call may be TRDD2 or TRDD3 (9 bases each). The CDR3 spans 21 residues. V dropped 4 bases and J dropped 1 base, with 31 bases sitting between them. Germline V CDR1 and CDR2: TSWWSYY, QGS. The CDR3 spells CALGGPFLLGETRGSTDKLIF. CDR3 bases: TGTGCTCTTGGGGGGCCCTTCCTACTGGGGGAGACGCGAGGGAGCACCGATAAACTCATCTTT.

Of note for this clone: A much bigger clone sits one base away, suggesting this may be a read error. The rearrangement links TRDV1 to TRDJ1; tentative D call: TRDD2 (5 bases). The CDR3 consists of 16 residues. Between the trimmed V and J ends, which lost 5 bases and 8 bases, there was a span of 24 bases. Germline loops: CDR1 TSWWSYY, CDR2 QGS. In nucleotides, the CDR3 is TGTGCTCTTGGGTGGACTCGTAACATTCCTCAAAGGAAACTCATCTTT. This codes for CALGWTRNIPQRKLIF.

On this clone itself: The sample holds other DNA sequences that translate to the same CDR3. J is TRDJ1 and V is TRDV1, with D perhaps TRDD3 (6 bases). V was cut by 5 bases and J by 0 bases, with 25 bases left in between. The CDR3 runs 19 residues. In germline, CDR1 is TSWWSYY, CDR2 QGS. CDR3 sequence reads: CALGNRLRWGLEDTDKLIF. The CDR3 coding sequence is TGTGCTCTTGGGAACCGACTCCGCTGGGGATTAGAGGACACCGATAAACTCATCTTT.

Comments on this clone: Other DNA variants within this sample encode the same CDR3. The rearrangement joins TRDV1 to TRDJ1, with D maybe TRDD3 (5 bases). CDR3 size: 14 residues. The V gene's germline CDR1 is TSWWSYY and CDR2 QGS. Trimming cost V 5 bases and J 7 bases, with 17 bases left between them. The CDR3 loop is CALGRPVVTGKLIF. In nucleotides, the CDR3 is TGTGCTCTTGGGAGGCCCGTCGTCACTGGTAAACTCATCTTT.

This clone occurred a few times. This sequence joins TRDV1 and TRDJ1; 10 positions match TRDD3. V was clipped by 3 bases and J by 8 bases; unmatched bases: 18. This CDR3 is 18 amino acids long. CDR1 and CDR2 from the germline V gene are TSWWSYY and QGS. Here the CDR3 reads CALGDGALGDTKVWKLIF. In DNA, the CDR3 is TGTGCTCTTGGGGACGGGGCCTTGGGGGATACTAAGGTTTGGAAACTCATCTTT.

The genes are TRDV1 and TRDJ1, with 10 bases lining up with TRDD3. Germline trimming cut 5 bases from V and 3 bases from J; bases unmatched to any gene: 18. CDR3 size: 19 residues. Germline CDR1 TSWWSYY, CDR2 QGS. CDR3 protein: CALGHRPFRLGDRPDKLIF. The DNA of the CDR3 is TGTGCTCTTGGGCACCGGCCCTTTCGGCTGGGGGATAGACCCGATAAACTCATCTTT.

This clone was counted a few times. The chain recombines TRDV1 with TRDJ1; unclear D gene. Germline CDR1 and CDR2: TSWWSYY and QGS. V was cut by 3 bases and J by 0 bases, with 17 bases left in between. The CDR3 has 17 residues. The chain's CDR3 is CALGDPACNPYTDKLIF. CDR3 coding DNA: TGTGCTCTTGGGGATCCGGCCTGCAACCCCTACACCGATAAACTCATCTTT.

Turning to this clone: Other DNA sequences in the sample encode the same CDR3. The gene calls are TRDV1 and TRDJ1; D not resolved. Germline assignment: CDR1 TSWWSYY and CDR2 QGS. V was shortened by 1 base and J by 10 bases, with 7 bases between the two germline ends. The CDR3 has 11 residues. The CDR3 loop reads CALGERVGLIF. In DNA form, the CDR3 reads TGTGCTCTTGGGGAACGAGTCGGACTCATCTTT.